This T cell receptor beta chain was found in a study of radiation and T cells in renal cell carcinoma. Across the whole study: Nephrectomy followed 15 Gy stereotactic body radiation by 4 weeks.

Germline V gene sequence: CDR1 SGHTA, CDR2 FQGNSA. The germline V and J ends were trimmed by 5 bases and 2 bases, with 10 bases remaining between them. The length of the CDR3 is 14 residues. The sample's time point: baseline pretreatment blood. This sample's treatment: 15 Gy SBRT to primary tumor, nephrectomy 4 weeks later. Clones were sequenced by immunoSEQ multiplex PCR, and TCRdb holds only the in-frame ones, with some missing. The sample includes about 130,000 clones, roughly 84% seen only once; the top ten take approximately 12%. The source material was blood, sampled from a patient whose treatment included radiotherapy and nephrectomy. The chain has TRBV7-2 and TRBJ1-5, with D hard to call. The receptor was derived from a woman between 50 and 59 years old with renal cell carcinoma. The CDR3 spells CASSQYSRNQPQHF. DNA for the CDR3: TGTGCCAGCAGCCAGTACAGCCGCAATCAGCCCCAGCATTTT.